This T cell receptor (beta chain) came from a study of OX40 agonist ivuxolimab in advanced cancers. As for the study in general: It was ivuxolimab, an agonistic anti-OX40 (CD134) antibody, that patients were treated with. Dose-escalation patients suffered from hepatocellular carcinoma, melanoma, renal cell or head and neck cancer. Eligibility rules accepted prior anti-PD-1, anti-PD-L1 or anti-CTLA-4 therapy, and 30% to 40% had some. Study-level findings and limits: Also present in some nonresponders was a low level of normalized T-cell clonal expansion.

Turning to this clone: Its antigen is unknown. At one of its ends the junction is not consistent with the germline gene, which may arise from a read error.

Assay: immunoSEQ multiplex PCR; the TCRdb copy retains only in-frame clones and omits some. The sample shows fewer than 95,000 clones, roughly 90% of them seen only once. In germline, CDR1 is LNHDA, CDR2 SQIVND (reference sequence). This CDR3 contains 15 residues. The clonotype originates from an adult with an advanced solid tumor such as melanoma, head and neck, liver or kidney cancer. Sample: CD4+ or CD8+ T cells sorted from blood, taken in a trial of the OX40 agonist ivuxolimab. The chain employs TRBV19 and TRBJ1-5; the D is unclear. CDR3 nucleotides: TGTGCCAGTAGTCCACAGCCTTATAGCAATCGGCCCCAGCATTTT. Amino acids: CASSPQPYSNRPQHF.